One and the same sample provided the 21 T cell receptor beta chains below, sequenced in a study of blood T cell repertoires in COVID-19. Generated by immunoSEQ multiplex PCR, the TCRdb table keeps only in-frame clones and is missing some. The profile covers about 200,000 clones, with just under 90% appearing a single time and approximately 6% taken by the ten largest. What was sequenced was peripheral blood. The receptors here all came from a man in his fifties or sixties who had recovered from COVID-19.

The rearrangement links TRBV24-1 to TRBJ2-5; 9 bases align to TRBD1. CDR3 length equals 16 residues. Germline V gene sequence: CDR1 KGHDR, CDR2 SFDVKD. J was trimmed by 2 bases and V by 9 bases; bases with no gene match: 12. The CDR3 nucleotides read TGTGCCACCGGACGGTCGGGGGACAGGGCGCAAGAGACCCAGTACTTC. Amino acids: CATGRSGDRAQETQYF.

The V and J genes are TRBV5-8 and TRBJ1-6; tentatively, D is TRBD1 (5 bases). V was trimmed by 0 bases and J by 6 bases, leaving 13 bases between them. CDR1 is SGHTS and CDR2 is YDEGEE in the germline V gene. The CDR3 totals 16 residues. The CDR3 sequence: CASSLEGQEFNSPLHF. Here the CDR3 DNA reads TGTGCCAGCAGCTTGGAGGGGCAGGAATTTAATTCACCCCTCCACTTT. Together with reference TRBV5-8 and TRBJ1-6, the CDR3 gives the full variable domain: EAGVTQSPTHLIKTRGQQATLRCSPISGHTSVYWYQQALGLGLQFLLWYDEGEERNRGNFPPRFSGRQFPNYSSELNVNALELEDSALYLCASSLEGQEFNSPLHFGNGTRLTVT.

V gene TRBV4-3 combines with J gene TRBJ2-3; 8 bases are a match to TRBD2. V shed 4 bases, J shed 0 bases, and the junction held 3 bases outside the gene matches. Germline CDR1 reads LGHNA; CDR2 reads YSLEER. The CDR3 sequence is 15 residues long. The CDR3 DNA reads TGCGCCAGCAGCCCCTTAGCGGGGAGCACAGATACGCAGTATTTT. Translated: CASSPLAGSTDTQYF.

The chain is built from TRBV6-5 and TRBJ2-7, with D unclear. V was cut by 7 bases and J by 4 bases, with 11 bases left in between. Germline CDR1 is MNHEY and CDR2 is SVGAGI. The CDR3 is 12 amino acids. Here the CDR3 DNA reads TGTGCCAGCAACCTCGCGGCATACGAGCAGTACTTC. It encodes CASNLAAYEQYF.

The chain recombines TRBV7-8 with TRBJ1-6, with D possibly matching TRBD1 (6 bases). Trimming removed 2 bases at V and 5 bases at J, with 16 bases between. The CDR3 is 17 residues long. The germline gives CDR1 SGHVS, CDR2 FQNEAQ. The CDR3 DNA reads TGTGCCAGCAGCTTACCCGGGGGCGGGGGGAATAATTCACCCCTCCACTTT. It is translated as CASSLPGGGGNNSPLHF.

The rearrangement uses TRBV5-1 and TRBJ2-5, with 9 bases identical to TRBD2. The CDR3 has 22 amino acids. V shed 1 base, J shed 7 bases, and the junction held 29 bases outside the gene matches. Germline V gene sequence: CDR1 SGHRS, CDR2 YFSETQ. The CDR3 region is CASSLWGGRAAGGSDHTVTQYF. DNA for the CDR3: TGCGCCAGCAGCTTGTGGGGCGGGAGGGCCGCCGGGGGGTCCGATCATACGGTGACCCAGTACTTC.

The J gene is TRBJ2-7, the V gene TRBV4-2; D remains unclear. The CDR3 length is 11 residues. Germline V gene lookup returns CDR1 LGHNA and CDR2 YNFKEQ. Trimming stripped 5 bases from V and 4 bases from J, with 6 bases between. The CDR3 DNA reads as TGTGCCAGCAGCGAGGCTTACGAGCAGTACTTC. Its protein product is CASSEAYEQYF.

This clone was seen ten or more times. The chain employs TRBV11-2 and TRBJ1-5; D remains unclear. Deletions cut 4 bases from V and 7 bases from J, with 11 bases between. CDR1 and CDR2 from the germline V gene are SGHAT and FQNNGV. The CDR3 totals 13 residues. The CDR3 loop reads CASSSGVLQPQHF. CDR3 nucleotide sequence: TGTGCCAGCAGCTCCGGTGTGTTGCAGCCCCAGCATTTT.

The V and J genes are TRBV5-4 and TRBJ2-5; 7 nucleotides match TRBD1. The germline V gene encodes CDR1 SGHNT and CDR2 YYREEE (reference sequence). With V trimmed by 4 bases and J by 5 bases, 11 bases remained unmatched. The CDR3 runs 15 residues. The CDR3 sequence is CASSLDRSSVETQYF. The CDR3 DNA follows: TGTGCCAGCAGCCTGGACAGGTCAAGTGTGGAGACCCAGTACTTC.

In the case of this clone: The DNA is omitted, as the CDR3 cannot be located on it reliably, and the CDR3 follows TCRdb's listing. This rearrangement joins TRBV27 to TRBJ2-3; the table gives TRBD2 as D, unverified against the DNA. The CDR3 adds up to 11 amino acids, both ends counted. CDR1 and CDR2 from the germline V gene are MNHEY and SMNVEV (reference sequence). The CDR3 reads CASSTSDTQYF.

V and J are TRBV7-8 and TRBJ1-2, with D possibly matching TRBD1 (5 bases). V lost 1 base and J 1 base, leaving 13 bases between the germline ends. There are 16 residues in the CDR3. CDR1 is SGHVS and CDR2 is FQNEAQ in the germline V gene. The DNA for the CDR3 is TGTGCCAGCAGCTTAGGAGGACAAGGCCTTAACTATGGCTACACCTTC. The encoded protein is CASSLGGQGLNYGYTF.

This sequence joins TRBV6-5 and TRBJ1-6; D might be TRBD1 (5 bases). This CDR3 region has 13 residues. The germline V gene has CDR1 MNHEY and CDR2 SVGAGI. Trimming left V 3 bases short and J 10 bases short, with 10 bases between. CDR3 nucleotide sequence: TGTGCCAGCAGTTATCTCAGGGTGTCACCCCTCCACTTT. Translated: CASSYLRVSPLHF.

The gene calls are TRBV30 and TRBJ1-4; D remains unclear. CDR3 length: 16 residues. Germline assignment: CDR1 GTSNPN and CDR2 SVGIG (reference sequence). The germline V and J ends were trimmed by 4 bases and 0 bases, with 15 bases remaining between them. The CDR3 nucleotides are TGTGCCTGGAAACCACTTGCCCGGGCAACTAATGAAAAACTGTTTTTT. Translating it yields CAWKPLARATNEKLFF.

This chain links TRBV3-1 (or the pseudogene TRBV3-2) with TRBJ1-2, with D possibly matching TRBD1 (6 bases). Looked up from germline, CDR1 is LGHDT and CDR2 is YNNKEL (reference sequence). The CDR3 covers 15 residues. V was clipped by 2 bases and J by 2 bases, with 12 bases between them. The DNA for the CDR3 is TGTGCCAGCAGCCAACGGACAGCGGGAAACTATGGCTACACCTTC. Its translation is CASSQRTAGNYGYTF.

J is TRBJ1-1 and V is TRBV19, with a possible D match to TRBD1 (5 bases). The CDR3 extends over 15 amino acids. Germline CDR1 LNHDA, CDR2 SQIVND (reference sequence). Trimming removed 5 bases from V and 0 bases from J, with 13 bases in between. DNA of the CDR3: TGTGCCAGTAGTGCCCGGACAAGTGTGAACACTGAAGCTTTCTTT. Amino acids: CASSARTSVNTEAFF.

The chain recombines TRBV28 with TRBJ2-7; D gene uncertain. This CDR3 comprises 12 residues. CDR1 and CDR2 (germline): MDHEN, SYDVKM. With 8 bases removed from V and 3 bases from J, the gap between germline ends came to 11 bases. CDR3 residues: CASSITSYEQYF. CDR3 coding DNA: TGTGCCAGCTCCATAACCAGCTACGAGCAGTACTTC.

V and J are TRBV29-1 and TRBJ2-2, with 9 positions matching TRBD2. CDR1 is SQVTM, CDR2 ANQGSEA, per germline. CDR3 length: 14 amino acids. The trim removed 4 bases at V and 2 bases at J, leaving 2 bases unmatched. CDR3 sequence: CSVGLAVNTGELFF. The CDR3 DNA follows: TGCAGCGTTGGACTAGCGGTAAACACCGGGGAGCTGTTTTTT.

V is TRBV4-1 and J is TRBJ1-2, with TRBD1 as a possible D gene (5 bases). The CDR3 loop spans 16 amino acids. Trimming took off 0 bases at V and 8 bases at J, with 19 bases between the two ends. Germline loops: CDR1 MGHRA, CDR2 YSYEKL. The CDR3 DNA reads TGCGCCAGCAGCCAAGAGGCAGGGCCCCCGAGATCGGGCTACACCTTC. Translation gives CASSQEAGPPRSGYTF.

This clone was counted between two and nine times. The chain couples TRBV19 to TRBJ2-1; 11 nucleotides match TRBD2. Germline values: CDR1 LNHDA, CDR2 SQIVND (reference sequence). The V segment lost 11 bases and the J segment 7 bases; nucleotides outside the gene matches: 7. The CDR3 spans 13 residues. The CDR3 sequence: CASLAGGPNEQFF. The CDR3 DNA reads as TGTGCCTCCTTAGCGGGAGGGCCAAATGAGCAGTTCTTC.

This chain links TRBV5-1 with TRBJ2-1; TRBD1 matches at 9 bases. From germline, CDR1 is SGHRS and CDR2 YFSETQ. The CDR3 spans 15 residues. With V trimmed by 4 bases and J by 7 bases, 9 bases remained unmatched. As DNA, the CDR3 is TGCGCCAGCAGCCCAGGGACAGGGCCGGTGAATGAGCAGTTCTTC. Its protein is CASSPGTGPVNEQFF.

The rearrangement joins TRBV24-1 to TRBJ1-1, with D possibly TRBD1 on 5 matching bases. The V gene's germline CDR1 is KGHDR and CDR2 SFDVKD. This CDR3 spans 14 amino acids. Deletions cut 9 bases from V and 3 bases from J, with 16 bases between. The CDR3 loop is CATRPGGLYTEAFF. CDR3 bases: TGTGCCACCCGCCCTGGGGGGTTGTACACTGAAGCTTTCTTT.